This T cell receptor (beta chain) comes out of a study of blood T cell repertoires in COVID-19. The overall study: PBMCs, B-cell-depleted T cells, or T cells provided the cDNA or gDNA that made up the material.

The germline gives CDR1 SGDLS, CDR2 YYNGEE. V shed 4 bases and J shed 7 bases, with 12 bases lying between them. This CDR3 has 14 amino acids. Sequenced by immunoSEQ multiplex PCR; TCRdb stores in-frame clones only, minus some. Altogether 89,000 or so clones are present, about 85% being singletons, with the ten largest covering about two fifths. The receptor was derived from a man at least 80 years old with acute or convalescent COVID-19. The chain is built from TRBV9 and TRBJ1-6, with a possible D match to TRBD1 (5 bases). The sample was peripheral blood. The CDR3 protein is CASSRDFSNSPLHF. The CDR3 DNA follows: TGTGCCAGCAGCAGGGACTTCAGCAATTCACCCCTCCACTTT.